A single sample is the source of the 30 T cell receptor beta chains below, sequenced in a study of T cells after yellow fever vaccination. Each CDR3 protein gets one entry after TCRdb re-called the 5' RACE reads with MiXCR. The table lists approximately 93,000 distinct CDR3 sequences, 4.5% to 6% of them singletons. The sequenced sample was CD8+ T cells sorted from PBMCs, obtained 10 days after the yellow fever booster vaccination. These receptors all come from a man younger than 35 who received the YFV17D yellow fever vaccine.

The chain joins TRBV4-3 to TRBJ2-1; TRBD1 matches 9 bases. Per the germline V gene, CDR1 is LGHNA and CDR2 is YSLEER. The CDR3 spans 14 residues. J lost 5 bases, V lost 1 base, and 0 bases had no gene match. The CDR3 coding sequence is TGCGCCAGCAGCCAAGGGACAGGGGACAATGAGCAGTTCTTC. Its protein product is CASSQGTGDNEQFF.

The chain recombines TRBV4-1 with TRBJ2-4; D not resolved. This CDR3 contains 15 residues. V was shortened by 0 bases and J by 5 bases, with 11 bases between the two germline ends. Per germline, CDR1 MGHRA and CDR2 YSYEKL. The DNA of the CDR3 is TGCGCCAGCAGCCAAGATCAACGGATAGAAAACATTCAGTACTTC. As protein: CASSQDQRIENIQYF.

This clonotype was seen ten or more times. The CDR3 nucleotides read TGCGCCAGCAGCCAAGAGTGGGGGACTCTAGCCAAAAACATTCAGTACTTC. It is translated as CASSQEWGTLAKNIQYF. The rearrangement links TRBV4-1 to TRBJ2-4, with a tentative D call TRBD2 (6 bases). The CDR3 has 17 amino acids. Trimming stripped 0 bases from V and 0 bases from J, with 12 bases between. Germline assignment: CDR1 MGHRA and CDR2 YSYEKL.

In DNA form, the CDR3 reads TGCAGCGTTGTCATCGGGGGCCAAGATACGCAGTATTTT. This translates into CSVVIGGQDTQYF. This chain links TRBV29-1 with TRBJ2-3, with D possibly called TRBD1 or TRBD2 (6 bases each). The CDR3 is made up of 13 amino acids. Germline V gene lookup returns CDR1 SQVTM and CDR2 ANQGSEA. V was cut by 4 bases and J by 5 bases, with 13 bases left in between.

This chain connects TRBV7-9 to TRBJ2-1, with 7 positions matching TRBD2. V gave up 4 bases and J gave up 4 bases; unmatched junction bases: 10. The CDR3 runs 16 residues. Per germline, CDR1 SEHNR and CDR2 FQNEAQ (reference sequence). The CDR3 region is CASSSNLRTSYNEQFF. CDR3 nucleotide sequence: TGTGCCAGCAGCTCCAATCTACGGACTAGTTACAATGAGCAGTTCTTC.

This rearrangement joins TRBV9 to TRBJ1-4; weak D call: TRBD1 (6 bases). From germline, CDR1 is SGDLS and CDR2 YYNGEE. Trimming stripped 3 bases from V and 6 bases from J, with 18 bases between. The CDR3 sequence is 16 residues long. Here the CDR3 reads CASSARLGQTDEKLFF. The CDR3 DNA follows: TGTGCCAGCAGCGCAAGGCTAGGACAGACGGATGAAAAACTGTTTTTT.

This clonotype has more than one count but fewer than ten. The V gene is TRBV20-1, the J gene TRBJ2-3; 8 bases line up with TRBD2. CDR3 length equals 13 residues. The germline CDR1 and CDR2 sequences are DFQATT and SNEGSKA (reference sequence). The ends lost 7 bases at V and 6 bases at J; junction bases unmatched: 9. The CDR3 DNA sequence: TGCAGTGGGCGGGGGGCCAGGGCCGATACGCAGTATTTT. Protein: CSGRGARADTQYF.

This clonotype was observed a handful of times. V gene TRBV4-1 combines with J gene TRBJ2-5; D is perhaps TRBD1 (6 bases). V lost 0 bases and J lost 4, with 9 bases in between. This CDR3 region has 14 residues. Germline V CDR1 and CDR2: MGHRA, YSYEKL. CDR3 DNA: TGCGCCAGCAGCCAAGATTTGGGGGCAGAGACCCAGTACTTC. Translation gives CASSQDLGAETQYF.

This clonotype appeared a few times. This chain uses TRBV6-2 or TRBV6-3 with TRBJ2-5, with 9 bases matching TRBD2. Germline V CDR1 and CDR2: MNHEY, SVGEGT. The CDR3 has 14 residues. J was trimmed by 4 bases and V by 5 bases; bases with no gene match: 5. CDR3 amino acids: CASSNGLATETQYF. The CDR3 DNA sequence: TGTGCCAGCAGTAACGGACTAGCGACAGAGACCCAGTACTTC.

There are a few counts of this clonotype. J is TRBJ1-1 and V is TRBV7-9; a possible D gene is TRBD1 (5 bases). Trimming took 1 base from V and 4 from J, leaving 10 bases between them. CDR1 is SEHNR and CDR2 is FQNEAQ in the germline V gene (reference sequence). The CDR3 is made up of 14 amino acids. The CDR3 sequence is CASSLGGFGTEAFF. In DNA form, the CDR3 reads TGTGCCAGCAGCTTAGGGGGGTTCGGCACTGAAGCTTTCTTT.

This clonotype was counted between two and nine times. The rearrangement joins TRBV5-1 to TRBJ2-7; 7 bases line up with TRBD1. The CDR3 loop spans 15 amino acids. With V trimmed by 3 bases and J by 0 bases, 6 bases remained unmatched. The V gene's germline CDR1 is SGHRS and CDR2 YFSETQ. CDR3 sequence: CASSSDRVSSYEQYF. The CDR3 nucleotides read TGCGCCAGCAGCTCAGACAGGGTCTCCTCCTACGAGCAGTACTTC.

This clonotype was observed a few times. The chain recombines TRBV29-1 with TRBJ1-2; D is unclear. Germline-derived CDR1 and CDR2 are SQVTM and ANQGSEA. The CDR3 totals 13 residues. Trimming cost V 2 bases and J 4 bases, with 11 bases left between them. CDR3 DNA: TGCAGCGTTGAATCCGCCGAGGGCTATGGCTACACCTTC. It yields the protein CSVESAEGYGYTF.

This clonotype has a handful of counts. The rearrangement uses TRBV4-3 and TRBJ1-2; D perhaps matches TRBD1 (5 bases). CDR1 is LGHNA and CDR2 is YSLEER in the germline V gene. There are 13 residues in the CDR3. Trimming took 3 bases from V and 8 from J, leaving 13 bases between them. CDR3 in DNA: TGCGCCAGCAGCCAGGGGCCCATTTCGGGCTACACCTTC. Its translation is CASSQGPISGYTF.

This clonotype was counted only a few times. The chain uses TRBV12-3 or TRBV12-4 and TRBJ1-1; D gene unclear. CDR3 length: 13 amino acids. V lost 3 bases to trimming and J lost 6 bases, with 11 bases between them. Here the CDR3 reads CASSFPRNAEAFF. CDR3 bases: TGTGCCAGCAGTTTCCCGCGTAACGCTGAAGCTTTCTTT.

The chain uses TRBV5-1 and TRBJ1-1, with 7 bases lining up with TRBD1. There are 17 residues in the CDR3. V shed 0 bases and J 4 bases; nucleotides not matched to a gene: 12. The germline V gene has CDR1 SGHRS and CDR2 YFSETQ. This CDR3 is CASSLAMFWTGGTEAFF. CDR3 DNA: TGCGCCAGCAGCTTGGCCATGTTTTGGACAGGTGGCACTGAAGCTTTCTTT.

This clonotype was counted many times. The chain links TRBV7-6 to TRBJ2-1; 7 bases agree with TRBD2. The V and J ends lost 3 bases and 1 base, in that order; junction bases with no gene match: 0. Per germline, CDR1 SGHVS and CDR2 FNYEAQ. There are 14 residues in the CDR3. CDR3: CASSLGGSYNEQFF. The CDR3 coding sequence is TGTGCCAGCAGCTTGGGGGGGTCCTACAATGAGCAGTTCTTC. Based on the CDR3 plus reference TRBV7-6 and TRBJ2-1, the full variable domain is GAGVSQSPRYKVTKRGQDVALRCDPISGHVSLYWYRQALGQGPEFLTYFNYEAQQDKSGLPNDRFSAERPEGSISTLTIQRTEQRDSAMYRCASSLGGSYNEQFFGPGTRLTVL.

This clonotype was observed a few times. The genes are TRBV5-1 and TRBJ1-1; 11 nucleotides match TRBD1. V gave up 0 bases and J gave up 1 base; unmatched junction bases: 8. This CDR3 contains 18 residues. Germline assignment: CDR1 SGHRS and CDR2 YFSETQ. The CDR3 nucleotides are TGCGCCAGCAGCTTGGCCGTTTGGACAGGGGGCGCGAACACTGAAGCTTTCTTT. It specifies CASSLAVWTGGANTEAFF.

This clonotype was counted at least ten times. V and J are TRBV4-2 and TRBJ1-1; D is possibly TRBD1 (5 bases). CDR1 is LGHNA, CDR2 YNFKEQ, per germline. The CDR3 consists of 18 residues. V shed 0 bases and J shed 2 bases, with 19 bases lying between them. Here the CDR3 reads CASSQDERATGLNTEAFF. The DNA of the CDR3 is TGTGCCAGCAGCCAAGATGAGCGGGCTACAGGTCTTAACACTGAAGCTTTCTTT.

Ten or more counts support this clonotype. This sequence joins TRBV29-1 and TRBJ2-3; D might be TRBD2 (5 bases). V lost 2 bases and J lost 2, with 14 bases in between. The CDR3 has 15 residues. Germline V lookup: CDR1 SQVTM, CDR2 ANQGSEA. CDR3 region: CSVEPSGMDTDTQYF. The CDR3 DNA reads TGCAGCGTTGAACCTTCGGGAATGGACACAGATACGCAGTATTTT.

This clonotype has just a few counts. The chain recombines TRBV12-3 or TRBV12-4 with TRBJ2-1; TRBD2 agrees at 11 bases. With 5 bases clipped from V and 8 bases from J, the junction kept 11 bases outside the gene matches. The CDR3 totals 16 residues. CDR3 coding DNA: TGTGCCAGCAGTCCGGCTAGCGGGGGGCCTTGGTATGAGCAGTTCTTC. This encodes CASSPASGGPWYEQFF.

In this sample, this clonotype turned up a few times. V usage is TRBV9 and J usage is TRBJ2-2; 7 bases are shared with TRBD2. CDR1 and CDR2 from the germline V gene are SGDLS and YYNGEE. V gave up 2 bases and J gave up 3 bases; unmatched junction bases: 1. This CDR3 comprises 14 residues. The CDR3 here is CASSVGGDTGELFF. In DNA, the CDR3 is TGTGCCAGCAGCGTTGGGGGGGACACCGGGGAGCTGTTTTTT.

This clonotype was seen a few times. The V and J genes are TRBV7-9 and TRBJ2-3, with 14 positions matching TRBD2. The length of the CDR3 is 19 residues. Germline V lookup: CDR1 SEHNR, CDR2 FQNEAQ (reference sequence). Trimming took 5 bases from V and 3 from J; bases not matched to a gene: 13. Here the CDR3 DNA reads TGTGCCAGCAGCGCCCTGACTAGCGGGGGGGCCCTTGGGACAGATACGCAGTATTTT. Amino acid sequence: CASSALTSGGALGTDTQYF.

The chain recombines TRBV6-2 or TRBV6-3 with TRBJ1-5; 11 bases fit TRBD1. Per germline, CDR1 MNHEY and CDR2 SVGEGT. CDR3 size: 15 residues. V shed 6 bases and J 6 bases; nucleotides not matched to a gene: 7. For the CDR3, the DNA is TGTGCCAGCAGGATCGGGACAGGGGGGAGTCAGCCCCAGCATTTT. Translation: CASRIGTGGSQPQHF.

This clonotype was counted ten times or more. This chain connects TRBV6-2 or TRBV6-3 to TRBJ2-3; a weak D match, TRBD1 (5 bases). The CDR3 is made up of 14 amino acids. Germline V gives CDR1 MNHEY, CDR2 SVGEGT. V lost 8 bases and J lost 5, with 17 bases in between. The CDR3 reads CASRRRGEIDTQYF. For the CDR3, the DNA is TGTGCCAGCCGACGAAGGGGCGAAATAGATACGCAGTATTTT.

This rearrangement joins TRBV13 to TRBJ2-5; the D is unclear. The CDR3 has 12 amino acids. Trimming pared 4 bases from V and 3 bases from J, leaving 6 bases between. Germline lookup yields CDR1 PRHDT and CDR2 FYEKMQ (reference sequence). This CDR3 reads CASSWSEETQYF. The CDR3, as DNA: TGTGCCAGCAGCTGGAGTGAAGAGACCCAGTACTTC.

V usage is TRBV5-1 and J usage is TRBJ2-7, with 7 bases matching TRBD2. Looked up from germline, CDR1 is SGHRS and CDR2 is YFSETQ. This CDR3 has 16 residues. Trimming removed 0 bases from V and 2 bases from J; junction bases left unmatched: 8. CDR3 sequence (DNA): TGCGCCAGCAGCTTGGCCTCGGGAGGTACAACCTACGAGCAGTACTTC. Amino acid sequence: CASSLASGGTTYEQYF.

This clonotype was seen ten or more times. V is TRBV7-8 and J is TRBJ2-1; 7 bases are shared with TRBD1. The CDR3 runs 15 residues. CDR1 and CDR2 (germline): SGHVS, FQNEAQ. J gave up 4 bases and V 3 bases, and 6 bases lay outside the gene matches. CDR3 bases: TGTGCCAGCAGCTTGGAAAGGACAGGTTACAATGAGCAGTTCTTC. Its translation: CASSLERTGYNEQFF.

The V and J genes are TRBV4-1 and TRBJ2-7, with a tentative D call TRBD2 (5 bases). Per germline, CDR1 MGHRA and CDR2 YSYEKL. This CDR3 is 13 amino acids long. V was pared by 4 bases and J by 9 bases, with 16 bases between. CDR3 bases: TGCGCCAGCAGCCCCCCCGGGGTCCGGGTGCAGTACTTC. As protein: CASSPPGVRVQYF.

The genes are TRBV4-1 and TRBJ1-4, with a tentative D call TRBD1 (5 bases). The germline V and J ends were trimmed by 4 bases and 8 bases, with 14 bases remaining between them. Germline V gene sequence: CDR1 MGHRA, CDR2 YSYEKL. The CDR3 runs 14 residues. The CDR3 region is CASSPVGGPEKLFF. The DNA for the CDR3 is TGCGCCAGCAGCCCGGTGGGGGGTCCCGAAAAACTGTTTTTT.

This clonotype showed up many times. This sequence joins TRBV10-3 and TRBJ2-5; 9 nucleotides agree with TRBD2. Per germline, CDR1 ENHRY and CDR2 SYGVKD. The V gene end was trimmed by 0 bases and the J gene end by 0 bases; junction bases not matched to a gene: 2. The CDR3 length is 16 residues. The CDR3 loop is CAISESAGGYQETQYF. The DNA for the CDR3 is TGTGCCATCAGTGAGTCTGCGGGAGGGTACCAAGAGACCCAGTACTTC.